This TCR beta chain stems from a study of cytomegalovirus exposure and HLA in healthy donors. There are a few counts of this clone. This PCR relied on a set of 60 Vbeta primers and 13 Jbeta primers. Profiled with immunoSEQ multiplex PCR; TCRdb holds only in-frame clones, not every one. The data hold around 160,000 clones, with about 73% observed a single time. The CDR3 runs 16 residues. V shed 1 base and J shed 10 bases, with 20 bases lying between them. CDR1 is SGHVS and CDR2 is FNYEAQ in the germline V gene. The TCR comes from a man between 40 and 49 years old in good health and CMV-seropositive. Sequencing was done on a sample of PBMCs. The chain joins TRBV7-6 to TRBJ2-1; D call uncertain. CDR3 loop: CASSLGLRPSRYEQFF. For the CDR3, the DNA is TGTGCCAGCAGCTTAGGTCTGAGGCCCAGTAGATACGAGCAGTTCTTC.